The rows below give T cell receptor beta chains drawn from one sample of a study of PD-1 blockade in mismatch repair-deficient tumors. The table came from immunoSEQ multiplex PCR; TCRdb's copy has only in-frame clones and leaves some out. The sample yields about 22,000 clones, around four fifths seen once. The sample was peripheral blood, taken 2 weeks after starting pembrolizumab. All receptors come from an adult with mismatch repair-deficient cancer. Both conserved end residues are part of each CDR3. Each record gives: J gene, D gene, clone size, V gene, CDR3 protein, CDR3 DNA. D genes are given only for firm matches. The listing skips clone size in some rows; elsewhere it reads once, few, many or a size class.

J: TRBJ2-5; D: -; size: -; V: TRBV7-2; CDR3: CASSIQETQYF; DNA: TGTGCCAGCAGCATCCAAGAGACCCAGTACTTC
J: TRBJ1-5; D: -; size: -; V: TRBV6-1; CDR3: CASSRTAHQPQHF; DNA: TGTGCCAGCAGTCGGACAGCTCATCAGCCCCAGCATTTT
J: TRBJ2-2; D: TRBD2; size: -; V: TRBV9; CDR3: CASSTPTLGTINTGELFF; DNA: TGTGCCAGCAGCACCCCGACCCTGGGGACTATTAACACCGGGGAGCTGTTTTTT
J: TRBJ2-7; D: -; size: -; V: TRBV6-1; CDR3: CASRRAGDGEQYF; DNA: TGTGCCAGCAGGCGAGCAGGGGATGGCGAGCAGTACTTC
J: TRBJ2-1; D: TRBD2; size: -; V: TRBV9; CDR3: CASSVVLGTSGHNEQFF; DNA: TGTGCCAGCAGCGTAGTTTTAGGGACTAGCGGACACAATGAGCAGTTCTTC
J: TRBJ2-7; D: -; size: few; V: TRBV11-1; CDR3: CASGWGETYEQYF; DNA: TGTGCCAGCGGCTGGGGAGAGACCTACGAGCAGTACTTC
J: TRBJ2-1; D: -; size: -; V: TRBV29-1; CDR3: CSVERTGNEQFF; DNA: TGCAGCGTCGAACGGACTGGAAATGAGCAGTTCTTC
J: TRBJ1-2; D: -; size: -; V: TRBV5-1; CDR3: CASSLELRYGYTF; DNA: TGCGCCAGCAGCTTGGAATTGCGCTATGGCTACACCTTC
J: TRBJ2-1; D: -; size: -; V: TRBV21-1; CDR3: CASTRLAGGPGEQFF; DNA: TGTGCCAGCACCCGACTAGCGGGAGGGCCAGGGGAGCAGTTCTTC
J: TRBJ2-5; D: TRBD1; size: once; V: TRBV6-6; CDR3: CASSPRPRQGPGTQYF; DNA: TGTGCCAGCAGTCCACGACCTAGACAGGGCCCGGGGACCCAGTACTTC
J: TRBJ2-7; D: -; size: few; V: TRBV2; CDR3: CASSEPFLYEQYF; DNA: TGTGCCAGCAGTGAACCGTTCCTCTACGAGCAGTACTTC
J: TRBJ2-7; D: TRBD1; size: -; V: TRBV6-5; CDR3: CASSRDSGYEQYF; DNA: TGTGCCAGCAGTCGGGACAGCGGTTACGAGCAGTACTTC
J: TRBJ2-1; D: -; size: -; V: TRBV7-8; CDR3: CASSWAGHSYNEQFF; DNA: TGTGCCAGCAGCTGGGCAGGGCATTCCTACAATGAGCAGTTCTTC
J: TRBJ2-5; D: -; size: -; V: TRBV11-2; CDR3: CASSPGVGDVQETQYF; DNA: TGTGCCAGCAGCCCAGGTGTGGGGGATGTTCAAGAGACCCAGTACTTC
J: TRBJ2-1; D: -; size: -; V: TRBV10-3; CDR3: CAISGAESSYNEQFF; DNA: TGTGCCATCAGTGGGGCTGAGAGCTCCTACAATGAGCAGTTCTTC
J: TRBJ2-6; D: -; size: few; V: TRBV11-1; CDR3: CASSTGLSGANVLTF; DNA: TGTGCCAGCAGCACCGGACTATCTGGGGCCAACGTCCTGACTTTC
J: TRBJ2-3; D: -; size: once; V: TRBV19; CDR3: CASSQGRPTDTQYF; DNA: TGTGCCAGTAGTCAGGGACGTCCCACAGATACGCAGTATTTT
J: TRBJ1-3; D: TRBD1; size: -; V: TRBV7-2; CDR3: CASSRTGLSGNTIYF; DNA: TGTGCCAGCAGCCGGACAGGGCTTTCTGGAAACACCATATATTTT
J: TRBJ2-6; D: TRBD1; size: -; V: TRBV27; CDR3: CASSPGQGSLGANVLTF; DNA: TGTGCCAGCTCCCCGGGACAGGGGAGCCTTGGGGCCAACGTCCTGACTTTC
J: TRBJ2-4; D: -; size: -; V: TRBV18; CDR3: CASSPEGTAKNIQYF; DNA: TGTGCCAGCTCACCCGAAGGGACAGCCAAAAACATTCAGTACTTC
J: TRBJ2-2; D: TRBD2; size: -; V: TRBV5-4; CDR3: CASSLGLAANTGELFF; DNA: TGTGCCAGCAGCTTGGGTCTAGCGGCGAACACCGGGGAGCTGTTTTTT
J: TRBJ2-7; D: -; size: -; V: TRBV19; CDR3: CASSFGPSGAYEQYF; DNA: TGTGCCAGTAGTTTCGGACCCTCGGGGGCCTACGAGCAGTACTTC
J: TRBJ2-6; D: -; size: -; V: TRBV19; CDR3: CASSIGGSPSGANVLTF; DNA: TGTGCCAGTAGTATAGGGGGCAGCCCCTCTGGGGCCAACGTCCTGACTTTC
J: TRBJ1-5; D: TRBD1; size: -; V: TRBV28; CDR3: CASTSGQPSGPQHF; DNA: TGTGCCAGCACCTCGGGACAGCCCTCTGGGCCCCAGCATTTT
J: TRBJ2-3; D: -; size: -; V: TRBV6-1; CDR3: CASDLERSGGDTQYF; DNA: TGTGCCAGCGACTTGGAGCGGAGTGGGGGGGATACGCAGTATTTT
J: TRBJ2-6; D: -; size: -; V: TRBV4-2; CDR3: CASSQDNSGANVLTF; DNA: TGTGCCAGCAGCCAAGACAACTCTGGGGCCAACGTCCTGACTTTC
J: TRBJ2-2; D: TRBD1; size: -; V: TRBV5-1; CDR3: CASSPWTGPNGELFF; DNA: TGCGCCAGCAGCCCCTGGACAGGACCCAATGGGGAGCTGTTTTTT
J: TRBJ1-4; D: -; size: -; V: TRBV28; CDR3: CASSLLTEIATNEKLFF; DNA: TGTGCCAGCAGTTTATTGACGGAAATTGCAACTAATGAAAAACTGTTTTTT
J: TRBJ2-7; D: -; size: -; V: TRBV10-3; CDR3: CAIGTGEQYF; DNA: TGTGCCATCGGCACCGGAGAGCAGTACTTC
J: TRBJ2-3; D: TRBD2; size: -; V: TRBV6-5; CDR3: CASSFSVAGGTDTQYF; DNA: TGTGCCAGCAGTTTTTCCGTAGCGGGAGGGACAGATACGCAGTATTTT
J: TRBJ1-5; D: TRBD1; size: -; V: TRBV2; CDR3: CASAGQGGGNQPQHF; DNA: TGTGCCAGCGCCGGACAGGGAGGGGGTAATCAGCCCCAGCATTTT
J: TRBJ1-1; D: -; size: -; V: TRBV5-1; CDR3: CASSLGDLMRNTEAFF; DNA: TGCGCCAGCAGCTTGGGGGACCTAATGAGGAACACTGAAGCTTTCTTT
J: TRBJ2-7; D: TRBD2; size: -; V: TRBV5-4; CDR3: CASSPEVGLATFPSYEQYF; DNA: TGTGCCAGCAGCCCGGAGGTCGGACTAGCGACTTTCCCCTCCTACGAGCAGTACTTC
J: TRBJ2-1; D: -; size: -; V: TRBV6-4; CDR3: CASSDRDYNEQFF; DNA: TGTGCCAGCAGTGACCGGGACTACAATGAGCAGTTCTTC
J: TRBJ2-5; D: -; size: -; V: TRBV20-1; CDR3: CSASPEETQYF; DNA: TGCAGTGCTAGTCCTGAGGAGACCCAGTACTTC
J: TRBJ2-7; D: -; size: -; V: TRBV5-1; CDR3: CASSLDTYEQYF; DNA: TGCGCCAGCAGCTTGGATACATACGAGCAGTACTTC
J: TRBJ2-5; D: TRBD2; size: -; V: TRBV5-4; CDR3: CASSLVTSGEETQYF; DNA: TGTGCCAGCAGCTTGGTCACTAGCGGTGAAGAGACCCAGTACTTC
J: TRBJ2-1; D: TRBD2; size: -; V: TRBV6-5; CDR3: CASSYRLAINNEQFF; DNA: TGTGCCAGCAGTTACCGACTAGCGATAAACAATGAGCAGTTCTTC